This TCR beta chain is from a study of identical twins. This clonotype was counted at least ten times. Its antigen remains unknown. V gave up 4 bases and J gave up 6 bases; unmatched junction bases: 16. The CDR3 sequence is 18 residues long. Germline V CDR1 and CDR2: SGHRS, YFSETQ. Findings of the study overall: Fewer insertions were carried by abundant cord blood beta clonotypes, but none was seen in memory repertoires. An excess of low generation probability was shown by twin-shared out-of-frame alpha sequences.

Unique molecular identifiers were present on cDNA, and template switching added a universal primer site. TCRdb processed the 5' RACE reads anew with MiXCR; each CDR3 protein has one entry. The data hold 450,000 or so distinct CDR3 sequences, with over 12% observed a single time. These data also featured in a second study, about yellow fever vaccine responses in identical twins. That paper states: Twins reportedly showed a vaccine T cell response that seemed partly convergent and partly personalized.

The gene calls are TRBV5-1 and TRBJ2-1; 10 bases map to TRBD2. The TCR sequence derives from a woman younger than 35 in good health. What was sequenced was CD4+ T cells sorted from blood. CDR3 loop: CASSPALATSGEVNEQFF. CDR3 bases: TGCGCCAGCAGCCCAGCCCTCGCCACTAGCGGGGAGGTCAATGAGCAGTTCTTC.